The 24 T cell receptor beta chains in this list originate from one sample, sequenced in a study of shared clonotypes between healthy human individuals. Repertoires were generated with immunoSEQ multiplex PCR, while TCRdb's copy carries only in-frame clones and drops some. In the table there are roughly 2 million clones, around 95% of which are singletons. The sample consisted of naive CD4+ T cells sorted from blood. Subset in this sample: CD45RA+ positively selected. The receptors shown here come from a man aged 18 to 29 in good health.

Worth noting for this clone: Other DNA sequences in the same sample also yield this CDR3. This chain joins TRBV18 and TRBJ1-3; D is perhaps TRBD1 (6 bases). Germline V gene lookup returns CDR1 KGHSH and CDR2 LQKENI. Trimming took off 4 bases at V and 1 base at J, with 8 bases between the two ends. The CDR3 spans 14 residues. The CDR3 DNA reads TGTGCCAGCTCACTGGACAGTTCTGGAAACACCATATATTTT. Translated: CASSLDSSGNTIYF.

The V and J genes are TRBV4-1 and TRBJ2-1; 10 bases are shared with TRBD2. Trimming at V came to 4 bases and at J to 0 bases, leaving 0 bases not matched to a gene. This CDR3 is built from 15 residues. Per the germline V gene, CDR1 is MGHRA and CDR2 is YSYEKL. This CDR3 reads CASSRTSGSYNEQFF. The CDR3 nucleotides are TGCGCCAGCAGCCGGACTAGCGGCTCCTACAATGAGCAGTTCTTC.

This chain connects TRBV7-2 to TRBJ2-5; a possible D gene is TRBD2 (5 bases). Between the trimmed V and J ends, which lost 5 bases and 13 bases, there was a span of 17 bases. The CDR3 extends over 12 amino acids. Germline CDR1 SGHTA, CDR2 FQGNSA. CDR3 in amino acids: CASSLIGGSPYF. The CDR3, as DNA: TGTGCCAGCAGCCTCATTGGAGGCAGCCCGTACTTC.

The chain joins TRBV7-2 to TRBJ2-7; 7 bases map to TRBD1. With V trimmed by 5 bases and J by 2 bases, 12 bases remained unmatched. Germline V gene lookup returns CDR1 SGHTA and CDR2 FQGNSA. The CDR3 is 16 amino acids. The CDR3 region is CASSPDGTARTYEQYF. As DNA, the CDR3 is TGTGCCAGCAGCCCAGACGGGACAGCTCGCACCTACGAGCAGTACTTC.

This clone was picked up one time. The V and J genes are TRBV2 and TRBJ2-2, with 12 bases aligning to TRBD1. V lost 10 bases to trimming and J lost 7 bases; unmatched junction nucleotides: 7. CDR3 size: 14 residues. CDR1 and CDR2 (germline): SNHLY, FYNNEI. CDR3 DNA: TGTGCCACTGGGACAGGGGGCTCTATCGGGGAGCTGTTTTTT. This translates into CATGTGGSIGELFF.

This clone was observed once. The V call is TRBV30, the J call TRBJ1-1, with TRBD1 matching over 7 bases. The germline gives CDR1 GTSNPN, CDR2 SVGIG (reference sequence). V lost 0 bases, J lost 5 bases, and 24 bases stayed unmatched. The CDR3 totals 20 residues. The CDR3 bases are TGTGCCTGGAGTGTAGCCAGGACCTGGGGGGACAGACAGACGGGGACTGAAGCTTTCTTT. This gives the protein CAWSVARTWGDRQTGTEAFF.

The chain combines TRBV7-2 with TRBJ1-5, with D unresolved. Trimming took 4 bases from V and 1 from J, leaving 11 bases between them. Germline V CDR1 and CDR2: SGHTA, FQGNSA. The CDR3 loop spans 15 amino acids. CDR3 nucleotides: TGTGCCAGCAGCTCCCTAGGGTCCAGCAATCAGCCCCAGCATTTT. It codes for CASSSLGSSNQPQHF.

The chain recombines TRBV18 with TRBJ1-1; perhaps TRBD1 as D (5 bases). This CDR3 has 15 amino acids. Germline loops: CDR1 KGHSH, CDR2 LQKENI. Trimming stripped 2 bases from V and 1 base from J, with 11 bases between. CDR3 bases: TGTGCCAGCTCACCATCGCTAGGGGCGAACACTGAAGCTTTCTTT. Its translation: CASSPSLGANTEAFF.

The chain combines TRBV6-5 with TRBJ2-5; TRBD1 aligns across 7 bases. Trimming at V came to 5 bases and at J to 7 bases, leaving 10 bases not matched to a gene. The CDR3 is 14 amino acids. Germline V gene sequence: CDR1 MNHEY, CDR2 SVGAGI. CDR3 region: CASSNRDSKRTQYF. CDR3 bases: TGTGCCAGCAGTAACCGGGACAGCAAGAGGACCCAGTACTTC.

The rearrangement links TRBV5-1 to TRBJ2-2; 10 bases align to TRBD1. Germline V CDR1 and CDR2: SGHRS, YFSETQ. V was pared by 0 bases and J by 6 bases, with 5 bases of the junction left unmatched. The CDR3 is 16 residues long. CDR3 residues: CASSLALTGGPGELFF. The DNA for the CDR3 is TGCGCCAGCAGCTTGGCGCTGACAGGGGGCCCCGGGGAGCTGTTTTTT.

With respect to this clone: The same CDR3 arises from other DNA sequences in this sample as well. The chain is built from TRBV7-2 and TRBJ1-5; D is uncertain. The CDR3 has 15 amino acids. CDR1 and CDR2 from the germline V gene are SGHTA and FQGNSA. The germline V and J ends were trimmed by 1 base and 0 bases, with 7 bases remaining between them. CDR3 sequence: CASSLVGNSNQPQHF. The CDR3 nucleotides read TGTGCCAGCAGCTTAGTAGGAAATAGCAATCAGCCCCAGCATTTT.

This clone was observed a single time. The chain recombines TRBV2 with TRBJ2-2; TRBD1 matches 7 bases. The J segment lost 0 bases and the V segment lost 10 bases, leaving 8 bases of the junction unmatched. Germline V lookup: CDR1 SNHLY, CDR2 FYNNEI. This CDR3 region has 15 residues. CDR3 sequence (DNA): TGTGCCACGGCCCGACAGGGCGCGAACACCGGGGAGCTGTTTTTT. It yields the protein CATARQGANTGELFF.

The chain combines TRBV18 with TRBJ1-5; no clear D gene. This CDR3 comprises 15 residues. V was cut by 1 base and J by 0 bases, with 7 bases left in between. The germline gives CDR1 KGHSH, CDR2 LQKENI. The CDR3 sequence is CASSPLDSSNQPQHF. CDR3 DNA: TGTGCCAGCTCACCACTTGACTCTAGCAATCAGCCCCAGCATTTT.

This clone showed up just once. The V call is TRBV4-1, the J call TRBJ2-7; D remains unclear. Trimming removed 0 bases at V and 4 bases at J, with 10 bases between. Per the germline V gene, CDR1 is MGHRA and CDR2 is YSYEKL. The CDR3 totals 14 residues. Written as DNA, the CDR3 is TGCGCCAGCAGCCAAGATCCGGTACGGTACGAGCAGTACTTC. This gives the protein CASSQDPVRYEQYF.

The chain employs TRBV5-6 and TRBJ2-3; 11 nucleotides match TRBD2. Germline V CDR1 and CDR2: SGHDT, YYEEEE. CDR3 length equals 16 residues. Unmatched junction bases numbered 7, after V lost 4 bases and J lost 3 bases. The CDR3, as DNA: TGTGCCAGCAGCCTCCGACTAGCGGGGACTACAGATACGCAGTATTTT. Translation gives CASSLRLAGTTDTQYF.

The rearrangement links TRBV7-8 to TRBJ2-3; D unresolved. V was trimmed by 0 bases and J by 3 bases, leaving 10 bases between them. The CDR3 length is 15 residues. Germline values: CDR1 SGHVS, CDR2 FQNEAQ. The chain's CDR3 is CASSLARWSTDTQYF. In DNA form, the CDR3 reads TGTGCCAGCAGCTTAGCGAGGTGGTCGACAGATACGCAGTATTTT.

The rearrangement joins TRBV5-1 to TRBJ2-1, with 11 positions matching TRBD2. Germline CDR1 is SGHRS and CDR2 is YFSETQ. Trimming cost V 7 bases and J 1 base; bases outside gene matches: 4. The length of the CDR3 is 15 residues. Here the CDR3 DNA reads TGCGCCAGCCAACTAGCGGGAGAGTCCTACAATGAGCAGTTCTTC. It translates to CASQLAGESYNEQFF.

The DNA for the CDR3 is TGTGCCAGCAGCTTATCTTCTAACACAGATACGCAGTATTTT. Encoded protein: CASSLSSNTDTQYF. The rearrangement uses TRBV7-3 and TRBJ2-3; D not certain. V was cut by 2 bases and J by 2 bases, with 8 bases left in between. The CDR3 is made up of 14 amino acids. Germline lookup yields CDR1 SGHTA and CDR2 FQGTGA.

V gene TRBV6-5 combines with J gene TRBJ1-4, with D possibly matching TRBD1 (5 bases). V dropped 0 bases and J dropped 8 bases, with 13 bases sitting between them. The CDR3 length is 15 residues. Germline V gene data show CDR1 as MNHEY and CDR2 as SVGAGI. The CDR3 DNA is TGTGCCAGCAGTTACTCGTGGGCAGGGACGGAAAAACTGTTTTTT. It codes for CASSYSWAGTEKLFF.

On this clone itself: Different DNA sequences within this sample yield the same CDR3. The chain uses TRBV5-1 and TRBJ1-2; the D gene is possibly TRBD1 (5 bases). With 0 bases removed from V and 2 bases from J, the gap between germline ends came to 11 bases. The CDR3 is made up of 15 amino acids. Germline CDR1 is SGHRS and CDR2 is YFSETQ. The CDR3 coding sequence is TGCGCCAGCAGCTTGGCCGCGGCAGGGAACTATGGCTACACCTTC. As protein: CASSLAAAGNYGYTF.

The rearrangement joins TRBV25-1 to TRBJ2-1; weak D call: TRBD1 (6 bases). V shed 6 bases and J shed 7 bases, with 16 bases lying between them. The CDR3 is made up of 14 amino acids. Germline V gene lookup returns CDR1 MGHDK and CDR2 SYGVNS. The CDR3 sequence: CASSHPQGRNEQFF. CDR3 bases: TGTGCCAGCAGCCATCCTCAGGGGCGGAATGAGCAGTTCTTC. Supplemented by reference TRBV25-1 and TRBJ2-1, the full variable domain reads EADIYQTPRYLVIGTGKKITLECSQTMGHDKMYWYQQDPGMELHLIHYSYGVNSTEKGDLSSESTVSRIRTEHFPLTLESARPSHTSQYLCASSHPQGRNEQFFGPGTRLTVL.

This clone is a singleton in its sample. The chain has TRBV5-1 and TRBJ2-1; 11 positions match TRBD2. Germline loops: CDR1 SGHRS, CDR2 YFSETQ. Trimming at V came to 4 bases and at J to 3 bases, leaving 9 bases not matched to a gene. CDR3 length: 17 amino acids. The CDR3 nucleotides read TGCGCCAGCAGCCCCAATCCCGGGACTAGCGGCTACAATGAGCAGTTCTTC. Translation: CASSPNPGTSGYNEQFF.

This chain joins TRBV11-2 and TRBJ2-3; 10 bases agree with TRBD2. Per germline, CDR1 SGHAT and CDR2 FQNNGV. The V segment lost 1 base and the J segment 5 bases; nucleotides outside the gene matches: 0. CDR3 size: 14 residues. The CDR3, as DNA: TGTGCCAGCAGCTTAGTAGCGGGAGGAGATACGCAGTATTTT. Translated, it gives CASSLVAGGDTQYF. The full variable domain, its missing parts supplied by reference TRBV11-2 and TRBJ2-3, is EAGVAQSPRYKIIEKRQSVAFWCNPISGHATLYWYQQILGQGPKLLIQFQNNGVVDDSQLPKDRFSAERLKGVDSTLKIQPAKLEDSAVYLCASSLVAGGDTQYFGPGTRLTVL.

This clone was found once. The rearrangement joins TRBV18 to TRBJ1-1; D uncertain. Trimming cost V 3 bases and J 3 bases, with 8 bases left between them. Per the germline V gene, CDR1 is KGHSH and CDR2 is LQKENI. The CDR3 spans 13 residues. CDR3 sequence: CASSPDLYTEAFF. CDR3 nucleotides: TGTGCCAGCTCACCTGACCTGTACACTGAAGCTTTCTTT.